The source of this T cell receptor beta chain is a study of blood T cell repertoires in COVID-19. About the research overall: Spain, Italy and the United States supplied samples that represented acute and convalescent COVID-19.

This clone has at least ten counts. Sequenced by immunoSEQ multiplex PCR; TCRdb stores in-frame clones only, minus some. The repertoire consists of tens of thousands of clones, with around four fifths occurring once and the leading ten covering 3% to 4%. This sequence originates from a man aged 50 to 60 with acute or convalescent COVID-19. Specimen: peripheral blood.

The CDR3 loop is CASSEDRVRSPLHF. CDR3 bases: TGCGCCAGCAGCGAGGACAGGGTGAGATCACCCCTCCACTTT. This sequence joins TRBV5-1 and TRBJ1-6, with 8 bases identical to TRBD1. Trimming at V came to 4 bases and at J to 10 bases, leaving 7 bases not matched to a gene. Germline V gene sequence: CDR1 SGHRS, CDR2 YFSETQ. The CDR3 covers 14 residues.